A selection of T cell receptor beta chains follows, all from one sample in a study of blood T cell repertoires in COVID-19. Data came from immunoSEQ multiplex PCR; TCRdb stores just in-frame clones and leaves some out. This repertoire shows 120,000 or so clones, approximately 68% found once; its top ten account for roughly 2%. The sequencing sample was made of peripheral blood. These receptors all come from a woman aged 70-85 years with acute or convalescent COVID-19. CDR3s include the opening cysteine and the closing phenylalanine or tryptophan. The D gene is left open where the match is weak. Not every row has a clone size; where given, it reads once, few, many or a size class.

CDR3: CASSSLPGAAREQYF
DNA: TGTGCCAGCAGCTCTCTTCCAGGGGCAGCAAGGGAGCAGTACTTC
size: medium-sized
D: -
V: TRBV7-2
J: TRBJ2-7

CDR3: CASSNPDRPRWYF
DNA: TGTGCCAGCAGCAACCCCGACAGGCCGCGTTGGTACTTC
size: -
D: -
V: TRBV5-4
J: TRBJ2-4

CDR3: CASLQGRNTGELFF
DNA: TGTGCCAGCCTACAGGGGAGGAACACCGGGGAGCTGTTTTTT
size: -
D: TRBD1
V: TRBV2
J: TRBJ2-2

CDR3: CASSLHRDTFYSNQPQHF
DNA: TGTGCCAGCAGCCTTCACCGGGACACTTTTTATAGCAATCAGCCCCAGCATTTT
size: -
D: -
V: TRBV7-2
J: TRBJ1-5

CDR3: CASSISDRGREQYF
DNA: TGTGCCAGTAGTATTTCGGACCGGGGGAGGGAGCAGTACTTC
size: -
D: -
V: TRBV19
J: TRBJ2-7

CDR3: CASSLGQITGELFF
DNA: TGCGCCAGCAGCTTGGGCCAGATCACCGGGGAGCTGTTTTTT
size: once
D: -
V: TRBV5-1
J: TRBJ2-2

CDR3: CASSAPGTGGLKGETQYF
DNA: TGTGCCAGCAGTGCCCCCGGGACAGGGGGCTTAAAGGGAGAGACCCAGTACTTC
size: -
D: TRBD1
V: TRBV28
J: TRBJ2-5

CDR3: CASSISRTGDYGYTF
DNA: TGTGCCAGTAGTATATCCAGGACAGGGGACTATGGCTACACCTTC
size: few
D: TRBD1
V: TRBV19
J: TRBJ1-2

CDR3: CASSPSRVENSPLHF
DNA: TGTGCCAGCAGCCCTTCCCGTGTGGAGAATTCACCCCTCCACTTT
size: -
D: -
V: TRBV9
J: TRBJ1-6

CDR3: CASSSPGQNYNEQFF
DNA: TGTGCCAGCAGCTCCCCGGGACAGAATTACAATGAGCAGTTCTTC
size: -
D: TRBD1
V: TRBV5-6
J: TRBJ2-1

CDR3: CASSPLAGDTQYF
DNA: TGTGCCAGCAGCCCCTTAGCGGGGGATACGCAGTATTTT
size: few
D: TRBD2
V: TRBV3-1/TRBV3-2
J: TRBJ2-3

CDR3: CASRRVSGRAGEQYF
DNA: TGTGCCAGCAGGAGGGTTAGCGGGAGGGCCGGCGAGCAGTACTTC
size: -
D: TRBD2
V: TRBV6-5
J: TRBJ2-7

CDR3: CASSPRYGAGELFF
DNA: TGTGCCAGCAGCCCCAGATACGGGGCCGGGGAGCTGTTTTTT
size: -
D: -
V: TRBV11-2
J: TRBJ2-2

CDR3: CASSYWGQVSNQPQHF
DNA: TGTGCCAGCAGTTACTGGGGACAGGTGAGCAATCAGCCCCAGCATTTT
size: -
D: TRBD1
V: TRBV6-2/TRBV6-3
J: TRBJ1-5

CDR3: CASSPLGLAGLSYEQYF
DNA: TGTGCCAGCAGTCCCCTGGGCCTAGCGGGACTCTCCTACGAGCAGTACTTC
size: few
D: TRBD2
V: TRBV6-6
J: TRBJ2-7

CDR3: CATSGGTGAGNTIYF
DNA: TGTGCCACCAGCGGGGGGACAGGGGCCGGAAACACCATATATTTT
size: -
D: TRBD1
V: TRBV15
J: TRBJ1-3

CDR3: CASSPKLRGGYGYTF
DNA: TGTGCCAGTAGCCCAAAATTGCGGGGGGGTTATGGCTACACCTTC
size: -
D: -
V: TRBV19
J: TRBJ1-2

CDR3: CASSQERFPSYNSPLHF
DNA: TGCGCCAGCAGCCAAGAACGGTTCCCCTCCTATAATTCACCCCTCCACTTT
size: -
D: -
V: TRBV4-1
J: TRBJ1-6

CDR3: CASSPNDARPSSYEQYF
DNA: TGTGCCAGTAGCCCTAACGACGCGAGGCCAAGCTCCTACGAGCAGTACTTC
size: -
D: -
V: TRBV19
J: TRBJ2-7

CDR3: CASSQDGTGGYTF
DNA: TGTGCCAGCAGCCAAGACGGGACAGGCGGCTACACCTTC
size: -
D: TRBD1
V: TRBV3-1/TRBV3-2
J: TRBJ1-2

CDR3: CATSRSILTSPQETQYF
DNA: TGTGCCACCAGCAGATCGATATTGACAAGCCCCCAAGAGACCCAGTACTTC
size: -
D: -
V: TRBV15
J: TRBJ2-5

CDR3: CASRLYSGRTDTQYF
DNA: TGTGCCAGCAGACTCTATAGCGGGCGCACAGATACGCAGTATTTT
size: -
D: TRBD2
V: TRBV5-4
J: TRBJ2-3

CDR3: CASSFTGGNTEAFF
DNA: TGTGCCAGCAGCTTTACAGGGGGGAACACTGAAGCTTTCTTT
size: -
D: TRBD1
V: TRBV11-2
J: TRBJ1-1

CDR3: CASSRRGQPQHF
DNA: TGTGCCAGCAGCAGGAGGGGTCAGCCCCAGCATTTT
size: once
D: -
V: TRBV12-3/TRBV12-4
J: TRBJ1-5

CDR3: CASSRVAGGADTQYF
DNA: TGTGCCAGCAGCCGCGTAGCGGGGGGCGCAGATACGCAGTATTTT
size: few
D: TRBD2
V: TRBV3-1/TRBV3-2
J: TRBJ2-3

CDR3: CASSSGTGVYEQYF
DNA: TGTGCCAGCAGCTCCGGGACAGGGGTGTACGAGCAGTACTTC
size: -
D: TRBD1
V: TRBV7-9
J: TRBJ2-7

CDR3: CASSSLQGNQPQHF
DNA: TGTGCCAGCAGTTCCCTACAGGGGAATCAGCCCCAGCATTTT
size: -
D: TRBD1
V: TRBV2
J: TRBJ1-5

CDR3: CASSPADGNTIYF
DNA: TGTGCCAGCAGCCCCGCAGATGGAAACACCATATATTTT
size: -
D: -
V: TRBV7-2
J: TRBJ1-3

CDR3: CASSITGAGEKLFF
DNA: TGTGCCAGTAGTATCACTGGAGCGGGGGAAAAACTGTTTTTT
size: -
D: -
V: TRBV19
J: TRBJ1-4

CDR3: CASSLTGEGSDVAYF
DNA: TGTGCCAGCAGCTTGACAGGGGAAGGCTCGGATGTAGCGTATTTT
size: -
D: TRBD1
V: TRBV5-4
J: TRBJ2-3

CDR3: CASTLRGDRVEQYF
DNA: TGTGCCAGCACCCTCAGAGGGGACAGGGTCGAGCAGTACTTC
size: -
D: TRBD1
V: TRBV9
J: TRBJ2-7

CDR3: CASSGRNYGYTF
DNA: TGTGCCAGCTCAGGCAGGAACTATGGCTACACCTTC
size: -
D: -
V: TRBV7-2
J: TRBJ1-2

CDR3: CATTGEAEAFF
DNA: TGTGCCACTACAGGGGAGGCTGAAGCTTTCTTT
size: -
D: TRBD1
V: TRBV7-9
J: TRBJ1-1

CDR3: CARSLTNRGRRTDTQYF
DNA: TGTGCCAGAAGCTTAACTAACAGGGGGCGTCGCACAGATACGCAGTATTTT
size: -
D: -
V: TRBV7-5
J: TRBJ2-3

CDR3: CASSYGPGELFF
DNA: TGTGCCAGCAGTTACGGGCCCGGGGAGCTGTTTTTT
size: -
D: -
V: TRBV6-5
J: TRBJ2-2

CDR3: CATSRDHSDQPQHF
DNA: TGTGCCACCAGCAGAGACCACAGTGATCAGCCCCAGCATTTT
size: -
D: -
V: TRBV15
J: TRBJ1-5

CDR3: CASSYGSGVQPQHF
DNA: TGTGCCAGCAGTTATGGTTCAGGGGTACAGCCCCAGCATTTT
size: -
D: -
V: TRBV6-5
J: TRBJ1-5

CDR3: CASSVDSYGYTF
DNA: TGTGCCAGCAGTGTGGACAGCTATGGCTACACCTTC
size: -
D: -
V: TRBV2
J: TRBJ1-2

CDR3: CASSEEGLETQYF
DNA: TGTGCCAGCAGCGAGGAGGGTTTAGAGACCCAGTACTTC
size: few
D: -
V: TRBV6-5
J: TRBJ2-5

CDR3: CASSIPRTGGYTF
DNA: TGTGCCAGTAGTATCCCAAGAACAGGAGGCTACACCTTC
size: -
D: -
V: TRBV19
J: TRBJ1-2

CDR3: CASSSRTGNTGELFF
DNA: TGCGCCAGCAGCTCCCGGACAGGGAACACCGGGGAGCTGTTTTTT
size: few
D: TRBD1
V: TRBV5-1
J: TRBJ2-2

CDR3: CASSLPWPNYGYTF
DNA: TGTGCCAGCAGTTTACCATGGCCTAACTATGGCTACACCTTC
size: -
D: -
V: TRBV28
J: TRBJ1-2

CDR3: CASSEARSEAETQYF
DNA: TGTGCCAGCAGTGAAGCGCGGAGCGAGGCGGAGACCCAGTACTTC
size: few
D: -
V: TRBV2
J: TRBJ2-5

CDR3: CASSQEGGRSNYGYTF
DNA: TGTGCCAGCAGCCAAGAGGGGGGGAGGAGTAACTATGGCTACACCTTC
size: few
D: -
V: TRBV3-1/TRBV3-2
J: TRBJ1-2

CDR3: CASSPSGGPPYNEQFF
DNA: TGCGCCAGCAGCCCTAGCGGGGGACCACCTTACAATGAGCAGTTCTTC
size: -
D: TRBD2
V: TRBV5-1
J: TRBJ2-1

CDR3: CASSLTREETQYF
DNA: TGTGCCAGCAGCTTAACCAGGGAAGAGACCCAGTACTTC
size: -
D: -
V: TRBV7-3
J: TRBJ2-5

CDR3: CASNSFSSTDTQYF
DNA: TGTGCCAGCAACAGTTTTTCTAGCACAGATACGCAGTATTTT
size: once
D: -
V: TRBV6-5
J: TRBJ2-3

CDR3: CASSWDRGAMFF
DNA: TGTGCCAGCAGCTGGGACAGGGGGGCAATGTTTTTT
size: -
D: TRBD1
V: TRBV2
J: TRBJ2-2